The clone carrying this T cell receptor (beta chain) has only a few counts. Antigen unknown. The TCR beta CDR3 regions underwent amplification using RNA transcripts as the source. The study used the HTBI primer set for a first-round RT-PCR of the TCR CDR3. From the multiplex PCR reads, TCRdb called clonotypes with MiXCR, one entry per CDR3 protein. The sample has about 840,000 distinct CDR3 sequences; 38% are singletons. The record originates from a study of T cells in Graves' hyperthyroidism and ophthalmopathy. Study-wide results and limits: Expanded thyroid clonotypes (above 0.001) were mostly also found in blood.

Across 18 months, stable Graves' hyperthyroidism was marked by no progression to ophthalmopathy. Diagnostic decisions used clinical symptoms, serum thyroxine and TRAb, thyroid ultrasound and orbital computed tomography. This CDR3 region has 17 residues. The V segment lost 8 bases and the J segment 3 bases; nucleotides outside the gene matches: 11. Per the germline V gene, CDR1 is LNHDA and CDR2 is SQIVND (reference sequence). The sequence derives from a young man with Graves' hyperthyroidism. The sequencing sample was made of blood. This sequence joins TRBV19 and TRBJ2-2, with 11 nucleotides matching TRBD2. DNA of the CDR3: TGTGCCAGTCGAGGGCTAGCGGGGGGTCCCGACACCGGGGAGCTGTTTTTT. This sequence encodes CASRGLAGGPDTGELFF.